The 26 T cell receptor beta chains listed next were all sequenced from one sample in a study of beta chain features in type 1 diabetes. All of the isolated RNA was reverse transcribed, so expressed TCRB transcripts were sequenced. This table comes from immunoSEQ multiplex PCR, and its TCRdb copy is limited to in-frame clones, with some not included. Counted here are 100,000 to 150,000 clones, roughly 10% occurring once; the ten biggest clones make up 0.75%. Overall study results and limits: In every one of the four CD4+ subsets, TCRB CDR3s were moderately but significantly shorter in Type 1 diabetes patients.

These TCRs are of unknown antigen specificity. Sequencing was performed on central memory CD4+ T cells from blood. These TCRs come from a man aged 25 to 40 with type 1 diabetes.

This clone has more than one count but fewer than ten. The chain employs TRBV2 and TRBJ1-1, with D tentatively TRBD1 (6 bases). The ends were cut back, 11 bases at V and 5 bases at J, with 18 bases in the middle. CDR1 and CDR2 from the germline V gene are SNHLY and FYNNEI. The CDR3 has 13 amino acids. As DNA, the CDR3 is TGTGCCTGTCGACAGGAGAGTTCTACTGAAGCTTTCTTT. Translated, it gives CACRQESSTEAFF. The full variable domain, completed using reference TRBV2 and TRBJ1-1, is EPEVTQTPSHQVTQMGQEVILRCVPISNHLYFYWYRQILGQKVEFLVSFYNNEISEKSEIFDDQFSVERPDGSNFTLKIRSTKLEDSAMYFCACRQESSTEAFFGQGTRLTVV.

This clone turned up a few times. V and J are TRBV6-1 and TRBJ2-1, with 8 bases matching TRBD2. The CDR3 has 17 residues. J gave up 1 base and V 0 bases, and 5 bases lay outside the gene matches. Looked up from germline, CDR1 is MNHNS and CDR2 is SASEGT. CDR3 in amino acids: CASSEAATSGSYNEQFF. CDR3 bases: TGTGCCAGCAGTGAAGCGGCTACTAGCGGATCCTACAATGAGCAGTTCTTC.

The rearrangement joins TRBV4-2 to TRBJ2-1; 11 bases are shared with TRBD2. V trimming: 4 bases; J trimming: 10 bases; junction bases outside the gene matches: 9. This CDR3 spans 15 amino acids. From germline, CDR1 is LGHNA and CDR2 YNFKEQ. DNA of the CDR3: TGTGCCAGCAGCCTTAGCGGGGGGGCGGAGGAAGAGCAGTTCTTC. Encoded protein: CASSLSGGAEEEQFF.

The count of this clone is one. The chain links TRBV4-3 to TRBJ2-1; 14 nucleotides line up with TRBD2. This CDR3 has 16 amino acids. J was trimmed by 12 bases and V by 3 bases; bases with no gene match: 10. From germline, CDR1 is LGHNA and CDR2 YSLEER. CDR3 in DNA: TGCGCCAGCAGCCATGGACTAGCGGGGGGCTCAAACCTGCAGTTCTTC. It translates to CASSHGLAGGSNLQFF.

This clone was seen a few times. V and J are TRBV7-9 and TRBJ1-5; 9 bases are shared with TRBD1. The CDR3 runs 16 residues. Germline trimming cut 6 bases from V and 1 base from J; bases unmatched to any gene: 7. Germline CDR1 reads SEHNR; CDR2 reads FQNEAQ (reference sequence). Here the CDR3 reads CASSPGQGKSNQPQHF. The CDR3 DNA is TGTGCCAGCAGTCCCGGACAGGGGAAAAGCAATCAGCCCCAGCATTTT.

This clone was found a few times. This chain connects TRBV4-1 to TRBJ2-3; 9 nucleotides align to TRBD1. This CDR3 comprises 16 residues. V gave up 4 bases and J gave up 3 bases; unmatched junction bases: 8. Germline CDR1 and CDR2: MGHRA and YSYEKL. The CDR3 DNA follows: TGCGCCAGCAGCCCCCATCCGGGACAGGGAACAGATACGCAGTATTTT. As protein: CASSPHPGQGTDTQYF.

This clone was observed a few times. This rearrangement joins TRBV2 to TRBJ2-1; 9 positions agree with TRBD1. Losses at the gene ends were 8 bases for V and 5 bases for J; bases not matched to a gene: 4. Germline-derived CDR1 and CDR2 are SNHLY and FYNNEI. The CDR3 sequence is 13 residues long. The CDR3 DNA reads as TGTGCCAGCCGGGACAGGGTGAACAATGAGCAGTTCTTC. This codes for CASRDRVNNEQFF.

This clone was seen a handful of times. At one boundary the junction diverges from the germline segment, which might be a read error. CDR3 DNA: TGTGCCAGCAGTTTGGACAGGGGTTACTACAATGAGCAGTTCTTC. It encodes CASSLDRGYYNEQFF. The chain couples TRBV5-5 to TRBJ2-1; 9 nucleotides agree with TRBD1. This CDR3 is 15 amino acids long. The germline V gene encodes CDR1 SGHKS and CDR2 YYEKEE (reference sequence).

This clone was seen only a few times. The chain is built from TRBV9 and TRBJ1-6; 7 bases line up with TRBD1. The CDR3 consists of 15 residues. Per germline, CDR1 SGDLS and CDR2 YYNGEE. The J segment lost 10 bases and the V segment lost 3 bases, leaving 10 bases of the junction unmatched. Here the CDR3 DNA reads TGTGCCAGCAGCGCCCGGGACAGCCCTTGGTCACCCCTCCACTTT. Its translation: CASSARDSPWSPLHF.

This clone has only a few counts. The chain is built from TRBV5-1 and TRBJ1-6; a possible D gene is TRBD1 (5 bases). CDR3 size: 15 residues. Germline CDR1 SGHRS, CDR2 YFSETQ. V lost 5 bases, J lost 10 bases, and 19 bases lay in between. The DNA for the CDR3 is TGCGCCAGCAGTAATATTTGGCAGGGCGGATCACCCCTCCACTTT. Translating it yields CASSNIWQGGSPLHF.

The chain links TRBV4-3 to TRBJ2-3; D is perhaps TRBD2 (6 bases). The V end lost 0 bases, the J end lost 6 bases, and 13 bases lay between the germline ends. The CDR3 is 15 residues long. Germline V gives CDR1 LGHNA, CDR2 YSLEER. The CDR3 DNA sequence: TGCGCCAGCAGCCAAGATGGGGGGTTTTTCGATACGCAGTATTTT. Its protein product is CASSQDGGFFDTQYF.

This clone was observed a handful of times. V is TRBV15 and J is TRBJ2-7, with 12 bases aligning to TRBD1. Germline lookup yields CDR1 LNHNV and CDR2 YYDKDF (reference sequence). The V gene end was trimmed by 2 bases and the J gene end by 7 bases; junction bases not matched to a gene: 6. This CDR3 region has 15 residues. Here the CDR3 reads CATSRSGTGGREQYF. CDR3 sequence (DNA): TGTGCCACCAGCAGATCCGGGACAGGGGGCAGAGAGCAGTACTTC.

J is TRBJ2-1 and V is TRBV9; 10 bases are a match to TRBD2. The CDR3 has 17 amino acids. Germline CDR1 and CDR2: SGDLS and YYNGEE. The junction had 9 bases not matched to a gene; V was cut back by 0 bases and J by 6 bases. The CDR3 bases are TGTGCCAGCAGCGTAGAGGGTAGCGGGGGGTTGACCAATGAGCAGTTCTTC. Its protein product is CASSVEGSGGLTNEQFF.

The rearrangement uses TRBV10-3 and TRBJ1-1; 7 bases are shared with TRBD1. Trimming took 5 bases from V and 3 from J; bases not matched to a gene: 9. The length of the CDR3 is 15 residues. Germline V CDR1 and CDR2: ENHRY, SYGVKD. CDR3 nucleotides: TGTGCCATCAGTCCCCAACCTCAGGGGGACACTGAAGCTTTCTTT. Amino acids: CAISPQPQGDTEAFF.

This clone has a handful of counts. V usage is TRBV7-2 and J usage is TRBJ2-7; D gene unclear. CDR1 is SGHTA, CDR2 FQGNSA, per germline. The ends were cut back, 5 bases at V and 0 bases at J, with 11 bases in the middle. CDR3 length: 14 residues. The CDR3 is CASSPDMSSYEQYF. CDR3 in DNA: TGTGCCAGCAGCCCCGACATGAGCTCCTACGAGCAGTACTTC. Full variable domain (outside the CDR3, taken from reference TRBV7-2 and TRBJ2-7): GAGVSQSPSNKVTEKGKDVELRCDPISGHTALYWYRQSLGQGLEFLIYFQGNSAPDKSGLPSDRFSAERTGGSVSTLTIQRTQQEDSAVYLCASSPDMSSYEQYFGPGTRLTVT.

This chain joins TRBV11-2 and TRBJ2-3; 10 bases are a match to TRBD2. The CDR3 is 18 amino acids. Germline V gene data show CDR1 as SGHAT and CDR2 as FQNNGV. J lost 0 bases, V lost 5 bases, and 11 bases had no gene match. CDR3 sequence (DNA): TGTGCCAGCAGCCTAGGGCGGACTAGCGGCAAAAGCACAGATACGCAGTATTTT. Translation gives CASSLGRTSGKSTDTQYF.

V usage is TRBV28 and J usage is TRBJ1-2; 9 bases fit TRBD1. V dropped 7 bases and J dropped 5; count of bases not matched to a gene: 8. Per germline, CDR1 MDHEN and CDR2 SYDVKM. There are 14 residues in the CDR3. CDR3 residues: CASTVPGQGYGYTF. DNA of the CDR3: TGTGCCAGCACCGTCCCCGGACAGGGGTATGGCTACACCTTC.

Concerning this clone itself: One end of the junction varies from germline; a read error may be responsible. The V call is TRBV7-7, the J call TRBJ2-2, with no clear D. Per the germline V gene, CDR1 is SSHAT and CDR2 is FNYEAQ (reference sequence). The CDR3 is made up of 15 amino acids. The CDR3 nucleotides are TGTGCTAGCAGCGAACAGCCCGAAGCCAAGGGGGAGCTGTTTTTT. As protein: CASSEQPEAKGELFF.

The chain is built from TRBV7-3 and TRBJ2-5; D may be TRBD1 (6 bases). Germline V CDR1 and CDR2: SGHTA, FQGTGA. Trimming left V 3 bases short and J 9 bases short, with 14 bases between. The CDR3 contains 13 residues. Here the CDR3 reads CASSLGTPTSQYF. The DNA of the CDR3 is TGTGCCAGCAGCTTGGGGACACCTACGTCCCAGTACTTC.

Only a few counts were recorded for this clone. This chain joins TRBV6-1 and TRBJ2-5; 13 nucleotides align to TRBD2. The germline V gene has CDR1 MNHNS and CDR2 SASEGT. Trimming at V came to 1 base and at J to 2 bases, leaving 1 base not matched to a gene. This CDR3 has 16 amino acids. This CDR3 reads CASSEGTSGGQETQYF. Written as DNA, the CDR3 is TGTGCCAGCAGTGAAGGGACTAGCGGGGGACAAGAGACCCAGTACTTC.

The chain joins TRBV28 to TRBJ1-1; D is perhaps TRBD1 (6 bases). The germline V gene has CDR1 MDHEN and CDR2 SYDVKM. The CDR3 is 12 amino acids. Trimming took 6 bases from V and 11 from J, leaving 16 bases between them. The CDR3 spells CASRVQGKRAFF. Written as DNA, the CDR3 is TGTGCCAGCAGGGTCCAGGGGAAGAGGGCTTTCTTT.

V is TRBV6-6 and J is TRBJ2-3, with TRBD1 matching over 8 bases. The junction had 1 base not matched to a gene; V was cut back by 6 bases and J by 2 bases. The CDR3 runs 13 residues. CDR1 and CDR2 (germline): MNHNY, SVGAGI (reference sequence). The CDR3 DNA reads TGTGCCAGCAGGGACAGGGACACAGATACGCAGTATTTT. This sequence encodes CASRDRDTDTQYF.

DNA for the CDR3: TGTGCCAGCAGTTCTAGCGGGGGGATTCCAGATACGCAGTATTTT. It yields the protein CASSSSGGIPDTQYF. The chain has TRBV6-4 and TRBJ2-3; 11 bases are shared with TRBD2. This CDR3 comprises 15 residues. The ends lost 5 bases at V and 4 bases at J; junction bases unmatched: 5. Germline V gene lookup returns CDR1 MRHNA and CDR2 SNTAGT.

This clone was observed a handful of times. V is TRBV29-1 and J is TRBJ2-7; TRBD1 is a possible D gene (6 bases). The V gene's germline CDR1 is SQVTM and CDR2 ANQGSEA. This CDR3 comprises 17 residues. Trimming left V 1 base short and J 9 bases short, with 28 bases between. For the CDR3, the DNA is TGCAGCGTTGAAGGGTGGTCAGACAGGAATGAATTACGAGGGCAGTACTTC. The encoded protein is CSVEGWSDRNELRGQYF.

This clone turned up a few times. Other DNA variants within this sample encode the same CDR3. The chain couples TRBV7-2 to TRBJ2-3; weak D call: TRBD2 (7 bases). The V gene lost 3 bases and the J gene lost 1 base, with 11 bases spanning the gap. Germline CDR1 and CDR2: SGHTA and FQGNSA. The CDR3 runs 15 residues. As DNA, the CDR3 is TGTGCCAGCAGCTTCGGGGGGCTTCGCACAGATACGCAGTATTTT. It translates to CASSFGGLRTDTQYF.

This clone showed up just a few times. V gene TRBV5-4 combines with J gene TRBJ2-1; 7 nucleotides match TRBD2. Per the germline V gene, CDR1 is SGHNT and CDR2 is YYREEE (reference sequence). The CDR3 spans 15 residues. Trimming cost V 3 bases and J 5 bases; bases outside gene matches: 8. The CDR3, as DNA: TGTGCCAGCAGCTCGGCTCTAGCGGCTAACAATGAGCAGTTCTTC. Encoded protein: CASSSALAANNEQFF.